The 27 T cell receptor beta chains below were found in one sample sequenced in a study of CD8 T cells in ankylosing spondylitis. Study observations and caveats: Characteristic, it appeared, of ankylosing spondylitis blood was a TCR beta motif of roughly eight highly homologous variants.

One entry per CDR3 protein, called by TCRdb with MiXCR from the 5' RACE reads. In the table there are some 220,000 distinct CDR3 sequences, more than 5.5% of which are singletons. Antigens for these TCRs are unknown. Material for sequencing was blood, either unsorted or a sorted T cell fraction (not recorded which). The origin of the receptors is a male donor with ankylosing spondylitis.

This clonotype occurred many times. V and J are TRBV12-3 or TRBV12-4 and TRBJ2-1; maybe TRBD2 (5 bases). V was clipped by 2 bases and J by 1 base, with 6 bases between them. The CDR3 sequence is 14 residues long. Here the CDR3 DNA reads TGTGCCAGCAGTTTACTAGCATCCTACAATGAGCAGTTCTTC. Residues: CASSLLASYNEQFF.

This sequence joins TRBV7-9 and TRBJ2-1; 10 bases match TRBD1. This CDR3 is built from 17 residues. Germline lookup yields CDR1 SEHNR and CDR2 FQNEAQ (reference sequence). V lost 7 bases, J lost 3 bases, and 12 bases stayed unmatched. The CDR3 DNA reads TGTGCCAGCATCGCCGGCCCGCGGGACAGGGGCTACAATGAGCAGTTCTTC. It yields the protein CASIAGPRDRGYNEQFF.

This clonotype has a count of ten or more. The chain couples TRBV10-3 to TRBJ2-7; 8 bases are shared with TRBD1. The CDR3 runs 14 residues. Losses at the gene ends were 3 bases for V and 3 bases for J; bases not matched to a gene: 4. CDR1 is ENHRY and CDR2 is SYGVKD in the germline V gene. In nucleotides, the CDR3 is TGTGCCATCAGTGACGGGACAGGCTTCTACGAGCAGTACTTC. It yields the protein CAISDGTGFYEQYF.

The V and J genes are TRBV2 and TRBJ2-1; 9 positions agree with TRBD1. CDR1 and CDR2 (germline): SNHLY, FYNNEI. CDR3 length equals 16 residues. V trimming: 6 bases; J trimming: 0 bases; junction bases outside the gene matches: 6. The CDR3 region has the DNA TGTGCCAGCAGGAACACAGGGGGCGGCTCCTACAATGAGCAGTTCTTC. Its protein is CASRNTGGGSYNEQFF.

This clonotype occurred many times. This CDR3 reads CASSLLRDRGYEQYF. The DNA of the CDR3 is TGTGCCAGCAGTCTGTTGCGGGACAGGGGGTACGAGCAGTACTTC. This chain uses TRBV27 with TRBJ2-7; 11 nucleotides align to TRBD1. The V segment lost 5 bases and the J segment 4 bases; nucleotides outside the gene matches: 7. This CDR3 contains 15 residues. Germline-derived CDR1 and CDR2 are MNHEY and SMNVEV (reference sequence).

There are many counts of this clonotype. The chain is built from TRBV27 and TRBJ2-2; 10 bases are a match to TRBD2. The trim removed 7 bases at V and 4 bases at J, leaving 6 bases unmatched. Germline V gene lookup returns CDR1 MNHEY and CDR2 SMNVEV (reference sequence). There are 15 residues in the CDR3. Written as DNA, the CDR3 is TGTGCCAGCACTCTTCTAGCGGGAGTCACCGGGGAGCTGTTTTTT. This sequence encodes CASTLLAGVTGELFF.

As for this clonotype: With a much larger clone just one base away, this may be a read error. The CDR3 region has the DNA TGTACCAGCAGCGTAGGTACAGGGAGAGGGGCCAACGTCCTGACTTTC. This sequence encodes CTSSVGTGRGANVLTF. This chain connects TRBV9 to TRBJ2-6; D possibly corresponds to TRBD1 (6 bases). The germline V gene has CDR1 SGDLS and CDR2 YYNGEE. The CDR3 loop spans 16 amino acids.

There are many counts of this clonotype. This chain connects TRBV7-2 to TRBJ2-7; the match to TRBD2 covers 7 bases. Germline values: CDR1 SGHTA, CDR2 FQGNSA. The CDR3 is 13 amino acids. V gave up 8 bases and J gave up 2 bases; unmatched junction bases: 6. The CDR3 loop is CASCRLAPYEQYF. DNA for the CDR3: TGTGCCAGCTGTAGACTAGCTCCCTACGAGCAGTACTTC.

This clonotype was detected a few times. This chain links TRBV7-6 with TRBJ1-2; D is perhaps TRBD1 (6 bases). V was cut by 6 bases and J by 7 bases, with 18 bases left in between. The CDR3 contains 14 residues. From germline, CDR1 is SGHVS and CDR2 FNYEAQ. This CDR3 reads CASRSPGAMGGYTF. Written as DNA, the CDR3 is TGTGCCAGCAGGTCGCCGGGGGCGATGGGTGGCTACACCTTC. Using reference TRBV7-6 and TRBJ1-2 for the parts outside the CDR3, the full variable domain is GAGVSQSPRYKVTKRGQDVALRCDPISGHVSLYWYRQALGQGPEFLTYFNYEAQQDKSGLPNDRFSAERPEGSISTLTIQRTEQRDSAMYRCASRSPGAMGGYTFGSGTRLTVV.

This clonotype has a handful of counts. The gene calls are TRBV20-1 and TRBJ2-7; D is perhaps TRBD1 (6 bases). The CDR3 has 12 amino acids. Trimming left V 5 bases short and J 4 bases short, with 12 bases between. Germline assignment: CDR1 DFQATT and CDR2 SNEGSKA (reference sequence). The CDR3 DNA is TGCAGTGCTGAACAGGGTGGATACGAGCAGTACTTC. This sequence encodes CSAEQGGYEQYF.

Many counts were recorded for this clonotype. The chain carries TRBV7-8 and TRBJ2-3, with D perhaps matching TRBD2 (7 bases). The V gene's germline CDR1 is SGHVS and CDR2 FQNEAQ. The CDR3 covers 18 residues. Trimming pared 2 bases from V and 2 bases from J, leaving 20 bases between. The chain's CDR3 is CASSLRLRGGRYTDTQYF. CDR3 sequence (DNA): TGTGCCAGCAGCTTAAGGCTGAGGGGGGGCAGGTACACAGATACGCAGTATTTT.

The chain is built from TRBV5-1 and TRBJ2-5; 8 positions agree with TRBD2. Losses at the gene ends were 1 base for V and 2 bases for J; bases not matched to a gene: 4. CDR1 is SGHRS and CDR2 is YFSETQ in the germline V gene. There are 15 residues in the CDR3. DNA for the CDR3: TGCGCCAGCAGCTTGAGCGGGGGCAGACAAGAGACCCAGTACTTC. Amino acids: CASSLSGGRQETQYF.

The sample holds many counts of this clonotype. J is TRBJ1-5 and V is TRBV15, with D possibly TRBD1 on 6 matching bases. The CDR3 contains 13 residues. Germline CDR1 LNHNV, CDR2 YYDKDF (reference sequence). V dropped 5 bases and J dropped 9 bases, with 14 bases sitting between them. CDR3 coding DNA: TGTGCCACCAGCCCAACAGGACAGCCGCCCCAGCATTTT. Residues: CATSPTGQPPQHF.

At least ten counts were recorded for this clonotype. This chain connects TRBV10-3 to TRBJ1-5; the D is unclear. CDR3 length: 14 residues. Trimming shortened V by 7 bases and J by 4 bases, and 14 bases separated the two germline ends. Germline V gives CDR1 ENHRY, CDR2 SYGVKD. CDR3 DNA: TGTGCCATCAAAGGAAGTGAGGTGAATCAGCCCCAGCATTTT. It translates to CAIKGSEVNQPQHF.

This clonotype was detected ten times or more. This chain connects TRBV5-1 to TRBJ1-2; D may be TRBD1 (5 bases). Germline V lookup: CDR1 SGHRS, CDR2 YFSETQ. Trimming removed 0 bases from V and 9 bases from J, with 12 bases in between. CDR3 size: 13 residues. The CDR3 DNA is TGCGCCAGCAGCTTGGACTGGGGCGGGAGCTACACCTTC. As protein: CASSLDWGGSYTF.

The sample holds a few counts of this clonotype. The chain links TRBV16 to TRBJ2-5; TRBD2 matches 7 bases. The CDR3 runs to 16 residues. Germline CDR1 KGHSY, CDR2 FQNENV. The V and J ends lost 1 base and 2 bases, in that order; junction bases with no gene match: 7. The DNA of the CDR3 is TGTGCCAGCAGCCAATATATTCCAGCGGGGCAAGAGACCCAGTACTTC. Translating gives CASSQYIPAGQETQYF. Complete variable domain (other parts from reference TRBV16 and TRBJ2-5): GEEVAQTPKHLVRGEGQKAKLYCAPIKGHSYVFWYQQVLKNEFKFLISFQNENVFDETGMPKERFSAKCLPNSPCSLEIQATKLEDSAVYFCASSQYIPAGQETQYFGPGTRLLVL.

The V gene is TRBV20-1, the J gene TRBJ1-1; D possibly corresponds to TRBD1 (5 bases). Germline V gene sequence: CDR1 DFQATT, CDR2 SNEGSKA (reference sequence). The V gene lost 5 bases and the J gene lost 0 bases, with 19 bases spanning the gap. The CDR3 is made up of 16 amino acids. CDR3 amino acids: CSALAGRYNMNTEAFF. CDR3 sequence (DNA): TGCAGTGCTCTTGCGGGGCGCTACAACATGAACACTGAAGCTTTCTTT.

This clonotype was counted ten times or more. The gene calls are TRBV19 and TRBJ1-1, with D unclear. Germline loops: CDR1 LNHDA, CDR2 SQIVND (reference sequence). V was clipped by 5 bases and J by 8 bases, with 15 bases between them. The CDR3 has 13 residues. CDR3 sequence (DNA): TGTGCCAGTAGTCCGTTCGACACGGGGGAAGCTTTCTTT. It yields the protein CASSPFDTGEAFF.

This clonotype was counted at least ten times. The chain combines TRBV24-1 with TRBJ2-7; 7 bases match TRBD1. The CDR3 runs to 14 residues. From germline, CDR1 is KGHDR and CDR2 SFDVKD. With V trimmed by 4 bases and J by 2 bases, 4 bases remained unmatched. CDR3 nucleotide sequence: TGTGCCACCAGTGACCCGGGACAGCCCTACGAGCAGTACTTC. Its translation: CATSDPGQPYEQYF.

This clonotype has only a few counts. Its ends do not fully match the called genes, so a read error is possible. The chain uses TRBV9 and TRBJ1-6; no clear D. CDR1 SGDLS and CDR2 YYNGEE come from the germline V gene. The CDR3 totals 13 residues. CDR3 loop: CASRGPYNSPLHF. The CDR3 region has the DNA TGTGCCAGCAGAGGCCCCTACAATTCACCCCTCCACTTT.

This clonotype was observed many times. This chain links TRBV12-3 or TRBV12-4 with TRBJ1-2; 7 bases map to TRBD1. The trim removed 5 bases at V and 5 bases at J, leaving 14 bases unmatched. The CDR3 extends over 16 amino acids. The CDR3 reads CASSTITGTENYGYTF. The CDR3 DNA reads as TGTGCCAGCAGTACCATCACCGGGACAGAAAATTATGGCTACACCTTC.

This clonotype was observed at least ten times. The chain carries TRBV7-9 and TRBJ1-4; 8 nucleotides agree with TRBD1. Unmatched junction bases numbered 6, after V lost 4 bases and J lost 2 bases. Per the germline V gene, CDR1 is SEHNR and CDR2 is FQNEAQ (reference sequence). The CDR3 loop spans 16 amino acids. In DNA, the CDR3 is TGTGCCAGCAGCTCTCAGGGGGCGCGGACTAATGAAAAACTGTTTTTT. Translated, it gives CASSSQGARTNEKLFF.

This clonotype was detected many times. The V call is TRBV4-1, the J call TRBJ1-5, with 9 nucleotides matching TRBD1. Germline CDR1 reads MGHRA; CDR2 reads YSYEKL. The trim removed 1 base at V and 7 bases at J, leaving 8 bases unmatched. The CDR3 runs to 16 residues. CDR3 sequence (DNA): TGCGCCAGCAGCCAAGGGACAGGGGAGTTAGGACAGCCCCAGCATTTT. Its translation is CASSQGTGELGQPQHF.

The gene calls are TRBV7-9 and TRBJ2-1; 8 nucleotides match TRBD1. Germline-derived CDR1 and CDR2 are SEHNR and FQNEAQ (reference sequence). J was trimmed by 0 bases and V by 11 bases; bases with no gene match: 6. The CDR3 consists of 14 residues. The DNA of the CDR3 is TGTGCCTTCCCCGGGACAGGCTCCTACAATGAGCAGTTCTTC. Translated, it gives CAFPGTGSYNEQFF.

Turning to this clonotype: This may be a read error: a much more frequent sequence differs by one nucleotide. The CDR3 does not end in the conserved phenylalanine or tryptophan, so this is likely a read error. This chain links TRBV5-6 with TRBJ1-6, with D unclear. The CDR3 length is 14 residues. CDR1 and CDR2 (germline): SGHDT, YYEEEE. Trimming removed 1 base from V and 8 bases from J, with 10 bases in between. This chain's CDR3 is CASSLNSGDSPLHS. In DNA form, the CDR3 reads TGTGCCAGCAGCTTGAACTCCGGGGATTCACCCCTCCACTCT.

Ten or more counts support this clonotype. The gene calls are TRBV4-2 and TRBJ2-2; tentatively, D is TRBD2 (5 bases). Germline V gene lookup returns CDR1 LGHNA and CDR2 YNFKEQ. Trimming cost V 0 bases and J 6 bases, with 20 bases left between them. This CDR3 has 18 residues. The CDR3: CASSQDHPSMQLAGELFF. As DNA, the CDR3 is TGTGCCAGCAGCCAAGATCATCCTAGCATGCAACTCGCCGGGGAGCTGTTTTTT.

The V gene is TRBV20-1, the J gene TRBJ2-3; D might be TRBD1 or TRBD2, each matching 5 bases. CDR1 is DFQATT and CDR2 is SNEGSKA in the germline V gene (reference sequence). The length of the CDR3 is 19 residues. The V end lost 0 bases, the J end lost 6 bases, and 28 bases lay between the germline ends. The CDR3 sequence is CSARDPELLEDISVDTQYF. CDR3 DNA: TGCAGTGCTAGAGACCCGGAGCTGCTGGAGGACATATCAGTGGATACGCAGTATTTT.